One sample yielded the 9 T cell receptor beta chains listed below, sequenced in a study of T cells in women clearing cervical HPV infection (dated by TCRdb to 2016 to 2019). Libraries were built with the immunoSEQ multiplex PCR assay. TCRdb mirrors the immuneACCESS table, restricted to in-frame sequences. Some clones are absent from its copies; in checked studies, under half trace to an unresolved V gene, and the reason for the others is unknown. The table for this sample records roughly 42,000 clones. 0.95% to 1.5% of the sample belongs to the ten largest clones. Sequenced input: blood buffy coat. These receptors all stem from a woman aged 18-69 years with a cervical HPV16 infection that either progressed to CIN3+ or cleared (not recorded which).

Turning to this clone: The read is 3 residues too short to cover the CDR3 end, so that end is filled in from the germline J gene. This sequence joins TRBV11-2 and TRBJ2-2; D gene unclear. CDR1 and CDR2 (germline): SGHAT, FQNNGV. V gave up 0 bases and J gave up 6 bases, with 5 bases separating them. The CDR3 has 13 residues. CDR3 region: CASSLEPAGELFF. CDR3 bases read: TGTGCCAGCAGCTTAGAGCCAGCCGGGGAG.

Comments on this clone: The read ends 3 residues before the CDR3 terminus; that terminus is restored from the germline J gene. This chain connects TRBV19 to TRBJ1-1, with 7 positions matching TRBD1. Germline V gene lookup returns CDR1 LNHDA and CDR2 SQIVND (reference sequence). There are 12 residues in the CDR3. The part of the CDR3 DNA that was read is TGTGCCAGTAGTAGGAATGACAGGGAG. This translates into CASSRNDRE. The whole CDR3 region reads CASSRNDREAFF.

Turning to this clone: From the germline J gene comes the end of the CDR3, since the read stops 3 residues before it. The J gene is TRBJ2-1, the V gene TRBV5-1; TRBD2 matches at 11 bases. The germline CDR1 and CDR2 sequences are SGHRS and YFSETQ. This CDR3 has 16 amino acids. With V trimmed by 4 bases and J by 9 bases, 12 bases remained unmatched. The CDR3 protein is CASSPYQTSGRSEQFF. Partial CDR3 DNA: TGCGCCAGCAGCCCCTACCAAACTAGCGGGAGAAGTGAG.

Regarding this clone: Read coverage stops 3 residues before the CDR3 terminus; the germline J gene supplies the remainder. The chain carries TRBV20-1 and TRBJ2-5; no reliable D call. V lost 0 bases and J 7 bases, leaving 15 bases between the germline ends. This CDR3 is 14 amino acids long. The germline gives CDR1 DFQATT, CDR2 SNEGSKA (reference sequence). CDR3 sequence: CSARDGTALWTQYF. The DNA read from the CDR3 is TGCAGTGCTAGAGATGGCACAGCCTTGTGGACC.

About this clone: The observed sequence ends 3 residues before the CDR3 terminus, with the missing tail filled in from the germline J gene. The rearrangement uses TRBV5-1 and TRBJ2-2, with D maybe TRBD2 (5 bases). Trimming took 0 bases from V and 5 from J, leaving 11 bases between them. This CDR3 is built from 15 residues. Germline assignment: CDR1 SGHRS and CDR2 YFSETQ. The CDR3 protein is CASSLDGVTTGELFF. Partial CDR3 DNA: TGCGCCAGCAGCTTGGACGGGGTTACGACCGGGGAG.

In regard to this clone: From the germline J gene comes the end of the CDR3, since the read stops 3 residues before it. The chain carries TRBV7-9 and TRBJ1-5, with D hard to call. Germline CDR1 and CDR2: SEHNR and FQNEAQ (reference sequence). The germline V and J ends were trimmed by 8 bases and 5 bases, with 7 bases remaining between them. This CDR3 has 11 residues. The covered CDR3 bases are TGTGCCAGCGGCACAGATCAGCCC. This encodes CASGTDQP. The CDR3 reads in full as CASGTDQPQHF.

Comment on this clone: Its ends do not fully match the called genes, so a read error is possible. The read gets to within 3 residues of the CDR3 end, and the germline J gene fills in the rest. The rearrangement links TRBV7-9 to TRBJ2-7; D gene ambiguous. Germline V gene lookup returns CDR1 SEHNR and CDR2 FQNEAQ (reference sequence). The CDR3 has 12 amino acids. The chain's CDR3 is CASSTHSHEQYF. The DNA read from the CDR3 is TGTGCCAGCAGCACCCACTCCCACGAG. The whole variable domain, filled in from reference TRBV7-9 and TRBJ2-7, reads DTGVSQNPRHKITKRGQNVTFRCDPISEHNRLYWYRQTLGQGPEFLTYFQNEAQLEKSRLLSDRFSAERPKGSFSTLEIQRTEQGDSAMYLCASSTHSHEQYFGPGTRLTVT.

Details on this clone: The CDR3 end lies 3 residues beyond the end of the read and is filled in from the germline J gene. The genes are TRBV7-2 and TRBJ2-7; D is ambiguous. The V end lost 2 bases, the J end lost 5 bases, and 7 bases lay between the germline ends. This CDR3 contains 12 residues. Germline V gives CDR1 SGHTA, CDR2 FQGNSA. CDR3 in amino acids: CASSLIPHEQYF. The sequenced part of the CDR3 DNA is TGTGCCAGCAGCTTAATCCCTCACGAG. The full variable domain, its missing parts supplied by reference TRBV7-2 and TRBJ2-7, is GAGVSQSPSNKVTEKGKDVELRCDPISGHTALYWYRQSLGQGLEFLIYFQGNSAPDKSGLPSDRFSAERTGGSVSTLTIQRTQQEDSAVYLCASSLIPHEQYFGPGTRLTVT.

Of note for this clone: Read data end 3 residues before the CDR3 end; the end is taken from the germline J gene. The chain is built from TRBV7-9 and TRBJ1-2; D is ambiguous. Per the germline V gene, CDR1 is SEHNR and CDR2 is FQNEAQ (reference sequence). The CDR3 totals 12 residues. CDR3 residues: CASNPIPYDYTF. The sequenced part of the CDR3 DNA is TGTGCCAGCAACCCAATCCCCTACGAC.